These 18 T cell receptor beta chains came from one sample sequenced in a study of Ad26.COV2.S vaccination and SARS-CoV-2 variants. Sample treatment: roughly 19 received Ad26.COV2.S at low or high dose, single or two shots; 5 received placebo; per-sample allocation not given. All samples were drawn on day 63, counting from the first vaccine or placebo injection. The assay was immunoSEQ multiplex PCR, and TCRdb's table has in-frame clones only and misses some. The table shows approximately 300,000 clones, with about 86% occurring only once. The source material was peripheral blood, sampled in a trial of Ad26.COV2.S vaccine versus placebo. These receptors originate from a person aged 18 to 59 who received the Ad26.COV2.S COVID-19 vaccine or a placebo.

This clone was detected a few times. The CDR3 spells CATSRGSGGQQETQYF. DNA for the CDR3: TGTGCCACCAGCAGAGGTAGCGGGGGTCAACAAGAGACCCAGTACTTC. The V and J genes are TRBV15 and TRBJ2-5; 9 nucleotides align to TRBD2. The trim removed 1 base at V and 2 bases at J, leaving 5 bases unmatched. Germline assignment: CDR1 LNHNV and CDR2 YYDKDF (reference sequence). The CDR3 runs to 16 residues.

CDR3 nucleotides: TGCAGCGCCAGGGGGACAGACAATCAGCCCCAGCATTTT. Translated, it gives CSARGTDNQPQHF. This rearrangement joins TRBV29-1 to TRBJ1-5; TRBD1 agrees at 7 bases. The CDR3 runs 13 residues. V was clipped by 7 bases and J by 3 bases; unmatched bases: 6. Germline values: CDR1 SQVTM, CDR2 ANQGSEA.

The rearrangement links TRBV27 to TRBJ1-2, with TRBD1 matching 11 bases. From germline, CDR1 is MNHEY and CDR2 SMNVEV (reference sequence). V was pared by 5 bases and J by 4 bases, with 9 bases of the junction left unmatched. The CDR3 has 16 residues. CDR3 protein: CASSRTGGERVYGYTF. The DNA for the CDR3 is TGTGCCAGCAGTAGGACAGGGGGCGAAAGGGTCTATGGCTACACCTTC.

This clone was seen only once. The chain is built from TRBV30 and TRBJ1-6, with D tentatively TRBD1 (6 bases). This CDR3 spans 13 amino acids. The V gene's germline CDR1 is GTSNPN and CDR2 SVGIG (reference sequence). V dropped 3 bases and J dropped 10 bases, with 13 bases sitting between them. CDR3 nucleotide sequence: TGTGCCTGGAGGACAGGAGGAGAGTCACCCCTCCACTTT. Translating gives CAWRTGGESPLHF.

The rearrangement joins TRBV27 to TRBJ1-2; the match to TRBD1 covers 9 bases. This CDR3 contains 15 residues. Trimming cost V 2 bases and J 2 bases; bases outside gene matches: 3. Germline V gene data show CDR1 as MNHEY and CDR2 as SMNVEV (reference sequence). The CDR3 region has the DNA TGTGCCAGCAGTTTAAGGGGGACAGGGAACTATGGCTACACCTTC. It translates to CASSLRGTGNYGYTF.

V gene TRBV6-4 combines with J gene TRBJ2-2, with a tentative D call TRBD2 (5 bases). Germline values: CDR1 MRHNA, CDR2 SNTAGT. Trimming removed 4 bases from V and 3 bases from J, with 9 bases in between. The CDR3 runs to 14 residues. The CDR3, as DNA: TGTGCCAGCAGTGCGGGGAGCGACACCGGGGAGCTGTTTTTT. Its translation: CASSAGSDTGELFF.

This sequence joins TRBV11-2 and TRBJ2-1; 8 nucleotides align to TRBD1. The CDR3 contains 15 residues. After removal of 5 bases from V and 2 bases from J, the junction contained 5 bases not matched to a gene. Germline-derived CDR1 and CDR2 are SGHAT and FQNNGV. CDR3 sequence: CASSRDRLTYNEQFF. The CDR3 DNA sequence: TGTGCCAGCAGCCGGGACAGGTTGACCTACAATGAGCAGTTCTTC. The full variable domain, completed using reference TRBV11-2 and TRBJ2-1, is EAGVAQSPRYKIIEKRQSVAFWCNPISGHATLYWYQQILGQGPKLLIQFQNNGVVDDSQLPKDRFSAERLKGVDSTLKIQPAKLEDSAVYLCASSRDRLTYNEQFFGPGTRLTVL.

The V gene is TRBV5-1, the J gene TRBJ2-7; D is uncertain. Trimming took off 4 bases at V and 3 bases at J, with 14 bases between the two ends. This CDR3 has 14 residues. Germline V lookup: CDR1 SGHRS, CDR2 YFSETQ. The CDR3 DNA reads TGCGCCAGCAGCCTCCTAGAAGGGAACTACGAGCAGTACTTC. This translates into CASSLLEGNYEQYF.

The chain is built from TRBV11-2 and TRBJ1-2; D remains ambiguous. This CDR3 has 12 residues. The germline V gene has CDR1 SGHAT and CDR2 FQNNGV. Trimming left V 5 bases short and J 8 bases short, with 12 bases between. The CDR3 sequence: CASSPEGWGYTF. CDR3 DNA sequence: TGTGCCAGCAGCCCAGAGGGTTGGGGCTACACCTTC.

The rearrangement uses TRBV4-1 and TRBJ1-2; the D is unclear. The germline V gene encodes CDR1 MGHRA and CDR2 YSYEKL. V was clipped by 4 bases and J by 0 bases, with 9 bases between them. The CDR3 extends over 14 amino acids. The CDR3 loop reads CASSRVSSNYGYTF. DNA of the CDR3: TGCGCCAGCAGCCGAGTATCCTCTAACTATGGCTACACCTTC.

The chain employs TRBV6-2 or TRBV6-3 and TRBJ2-6; 9 bases fit TRBD1. The CDR3 totals 17 residues. V was pared by 3 bases and J by 0 bases, with 3 bases of the junction left unmatched. Germline-derived CDR1 and CDR2 are MNHEY and SVGEGT. The CDR3: CASSYWDRDSGANVLTF. DNA of the CDR3: TGTGCCAGCAGTTATTGGGACAGGGACTCTGGGGCCAACGTCCTGACTTTC.

The chain joins TRBV30 to TRBJ1-2, with 9 bases aligning to TRBD1. V gave up 5 bases and J gave up 5 bases; unmatched junction bases: 15. The CDR3 has 16 amino acids. Germline V gene data show CDR1 as GTSNPN and CDR2 as SVGIG (reference sequence). The CDR3 reads CAWYRDRASRGYGYTF. The CDR3 DNA reads TGTGCCTGGTACCGGGACAGGGCCTCAAGGGGATATGGCTACACCTTC.

The chain combines TRBV4-3 with TRBJ1-2; D remains ambiguous. V lost 0 bases, J lost 4 bases, and 9 bases lay in between. This CDR3 has 14 amino acids. Looked up from germline, CDR1 is LGHNA and CDR2 is YSLEER. The CDR3 spells CASSQDRKTYGYTF. As DNA, the CDR3 is TGCGCCAGCAGCCAAGACCGGAAGACCTATGGCTACACCTTC.

The chain couples TRBV30 to TRBJ1-2; 7 positions agree with TRBD1. The CDR3 is made up of 17 amino acids. CDR1 is GTSNPN and CDR2 is SVGIG in the germline V gene (reference sequence). Trimming at V came to 1 base and at J to 1 base, leaving 12 bases not matched to a gene. CDR3 DNA: TGTGCCTGGAGTGCCCGAGAGGGGGCAGCGTATAACTATGGCTACACCTTC. It is translated as CAWSAREGAAYNYGYTF.

This clone was found once. The chain is built from TRBV2 and TRBJ1-2; D might be TRBD1 (5 bases). CDR1 SNHLY and CDR2 FYNNEI come from the germline V gene. The CDR3 is 15 residues long. Trimming stripped 4 bases from V and 5 bases from J, with 17 bases between. The CDR3 spells CASSVKTGTGYGYTF. CDR3 in DNA: TGTGCCAGCAGTGTGAAGACCGGGACGGGATATGGCTACACCTTC.

V gene TRBV11-2 combines with J gene TRBJ2-5; possible D gene TRBD2, 5 bases. Trimming took 7 bases from V and 2 from J, leaving 14 bases between them. Germline CDR1 and CDR2: SGHAT and FQNNGV. The CDR3 loop spans 14 amino acids. CDR3 nucleotide sequence: TGTGCCAGCACCATCACCCGGGGTCAAGAGACCCAGTACTTC. Translating gives CASTITRGQETQYF.

V usage is TRBV11-3 and J usage is TRBJ2-3; 8 bases line up with TRBD2. The CDR3 has 15 amino acids. Germline CDR1 and CDR2: SGHNT and YENEEA. V lost 5 bases, J lost 3 bases, and 7 bases stayed unmatched. CDR3 amino acids: CASSKSGGRTDTQYF. The DNA for the CDR3 is TGTGCCAGCAGCAAAAGCGGGGGCAGGACAGATACGCAGTATTTT.

J is TRBJ1-2 and V is TRBV6-2 or TRBV6-3, with TRBD1 as a possible D gene (5 bases). V lost 1 base and J 4 bases, leaving 13 bases between the germline ends. Germline V gives CDR1 MNHEY, CDR2 SVGEGT. CDR3 size: 15 residues. The CDR3 DNA sequence: TGTGCCAGCAGTTACTGGGCCGCAACAGGCTATGGCTACACCTTC. Protein sequence: CASSYWAATGYGYTF.